This is a list of T cell receptor beta chains from one sample in a study of beta chain features in type 1 diabetes. This table comes from immunoSEQ multiplex PCR, and its TCRdb copy is limited to in-frame clones, with some not included. The sample has 130,000 to 150,000 clones, less than 9% seen once. The specimen sequenced was central memory CD4+ T cells from blood. Receptor source: a woman in her thirties in good health. CDR3s include the opening cysteine and the closing phenylalanine or tryptophan.

TRBV5-1,TRBJ2-3,CASSLGTGRPDTQYF
TRBV4-1,TRBJ1-1,CASSQDWTGTEAFF
TRBV18,TRBJ2-5,CASSPQREQETQYF
TRBV5-8,TRBJ1-2,CASSLTRTGRAGYTF
TRBV29-1,TRBJ2-7,CSGGQGFREQYF
TRBV18,TRBJ1-2,CASSSDRGLGYGYTF
TRBV7-8,TRBJ1-5,CASSLGRAGNQPQHF
TRBV7-9,TRBJ2-5,CASSLGGTGATTQYF
TRBV30,TRBJ2-7,CPQEGITAYEQYF
TRBV11-2,TRBJ2-3,CASSQRAGTDTQYF
TRBV5-1,TRBJ2-5,CASSLGTSGETQYF
TRBV7-2,TRBJ2-5,CASSSPLTGNLGETQYF
TRBV6-6,TRBJ2-7,CASSYGGARDEQYF
TRBV28,TRBJ1-2,CASRLPEGAHGYTF
TRBV7-8,TRBJ1-1,CASSRNRVSEAFF
TRBV4-2,TRBJ2-5,CASSPSSSGGGETQYF
TRBV18,TRBJ1-2,CASSPRGSANYGYTF
TRBV7-2,TRBJ2-7,CASSLAAASYEQYF
TRBV19,TRBJ2-6,CASSKQGGNVLTF
TRBV5-1,TRBJ2-7,CASSFGRSRDSGAYEQYF
TRBV5-4,TRBJ2-1,CASSLGQGVYNEQFF
TRBV9,TRBJ2-1,CASSVGTGAFLQFF
TRBV20-1,TRBJ1-1,CSASRSEAFF
TRBV15,TRBJ2-1,CATSREKGAFYNEQFF
TRBV4-3,TRBJ1-2,CASSVGTQNYGYTF
TRBV9,TRBJ2-7,CASSVAPLADREQYF
TRBV28,TRBJ1-5,CASRPGQALNQPQHF
TRBV28,TRBJ2-1,CASRGTAGGWGAEQFF
TRBV18,TRBJ1-1,CASSADRDTEAFF